Given below is one TCR beta chain in context. This sample includes further DNA sequences coding for the same CDR3. The data belong to a study of Ad26.COV2.S vaccination and SARS-CoV-2 variants. On the study more broadly: Intramuscular Ad26.COV2.S doses were given once or twice, 56 days apart.

The CDR3 has 12 residues. Per the germline V gene, CDR1 is LGHNT and CDR2 is FRNRAP. V shed 4 bases and J shed 2 bases, with 5 bases lying between them. Assay used: immunoSEQ multiplex PCR; TCRdb lists only in-frame clones, some missing. In the table there are 300,000 to 400,000 clones, 75% to 90% of which are singletons. Stated treatment: roughly 19 received Ad26.COV2.S at low or high dose, single or two shots; several received placebo; per-sample allocation not given. Specimen acquisition occurred on day 63 following the initial vaccine or placebo injection. The origin of this receptor is a person between 18 and 65 years old who received the Ad26.COV2.S COVID-19 vaccine or a placebo. Source: peripheral blood, taken in a trial of Ad26.COV2.S vaccine versus placebo. The chain has TRBV12-5 and TRBJ1-2; no definite D call. CDR3 amino acids: CASGSPNYGYTF. DNA for the CDR3: TGTGCTAGTGGTTCGCCGAACTATGGCTACACCTTC.